Sequencing of this TCR beta chain was carried out in a study of regulatory T cells in long-lasting Graves disease. Sample time point: newly diagnosed GD, antithyroid drugs for less than 3 months. Generation of the TCR library employed RNA extracted from PBMCs. Patient provenance is recorded as an endocrinology department in Xi'an, China. This clonotype was picked up many times. Libraries of TCR beta came from iRepertoire HTBI primers plus Arm-PCR of CDR3 regions. TCRdb fed the multiplex PCR reads into MiXCR, producing one record per CDR3 protein. The table lists approximately 470,000 distinct CDR3 sequences, 16% of them singletons. The data also belong to a second study, concerning T cells in Graves' hyperthyroidism and ophthalmopathy. That work adds: Exclusion of patients followed from uncontrolled infection, other autoimmune disease, pregnancy or lactation. An initial round of RT-PCR targeting the TCR CDR3 relied on the HTBI primer set.

The source is a middle-aged man with Graves disease. The specimen comprised peripheral blood mononuclear cells (PBMCs), sampled at new diagnosis, from a patient treated with antithyroid drugs.

CDR3 in amino acids: CASSPGDGSYNEQFF. As DNA, the CDR3 is TGCGCCAGCAGCCCGGGGGACGGCTCCTACAATGAGCAGTTCTTC. The rearrangement uses TRBV5-1 and TRBJ2-1; the D gene is possibly TRBD2 (6 bases). The CDR3 has 15 amino acids. Between the trimmed V and J ends, which lost 4 bases and 0 bases, there was a span of 11 bases. CDR1 and CDR2 (germline): SGHRS, YFSETQ.